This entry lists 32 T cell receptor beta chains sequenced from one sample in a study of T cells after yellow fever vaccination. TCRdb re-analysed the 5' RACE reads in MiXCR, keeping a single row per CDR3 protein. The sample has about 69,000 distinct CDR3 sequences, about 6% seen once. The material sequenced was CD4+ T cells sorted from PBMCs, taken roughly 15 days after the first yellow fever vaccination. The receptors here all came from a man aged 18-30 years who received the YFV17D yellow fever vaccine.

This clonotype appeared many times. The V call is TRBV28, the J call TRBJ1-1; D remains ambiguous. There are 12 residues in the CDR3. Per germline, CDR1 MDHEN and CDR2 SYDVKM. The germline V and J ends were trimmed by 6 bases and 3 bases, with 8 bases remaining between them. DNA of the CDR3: TGTGCCAGCAGCCGCGGGGACACTGAAGCTTTCTTT. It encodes CASSRGDTEAFF.

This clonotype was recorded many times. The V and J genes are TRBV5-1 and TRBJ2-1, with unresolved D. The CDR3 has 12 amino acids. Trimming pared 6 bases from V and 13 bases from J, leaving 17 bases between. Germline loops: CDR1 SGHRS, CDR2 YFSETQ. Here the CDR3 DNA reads TGCGCCAGCACCGAAGCTAACGAGTATCAGTTCTTC. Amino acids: CASTEANEYQFF.

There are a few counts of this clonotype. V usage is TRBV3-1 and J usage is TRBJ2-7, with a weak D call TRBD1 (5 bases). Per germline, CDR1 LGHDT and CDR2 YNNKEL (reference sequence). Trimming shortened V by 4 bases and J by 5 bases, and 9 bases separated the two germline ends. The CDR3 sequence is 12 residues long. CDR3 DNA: TGTGCCAGCAGCCCCCAGGGTCACGAGCAGTACTTC. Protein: CASSPQGHEQYF.

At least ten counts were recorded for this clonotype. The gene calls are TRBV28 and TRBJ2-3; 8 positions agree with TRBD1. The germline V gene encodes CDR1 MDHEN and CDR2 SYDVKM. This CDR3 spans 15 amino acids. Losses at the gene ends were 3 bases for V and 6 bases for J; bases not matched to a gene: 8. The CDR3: CASSLQGAGWDTQYF. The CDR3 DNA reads TGTGCCAGCAGTTTGCAGGGGGCGGGATGGGATACGCAGTATTTT. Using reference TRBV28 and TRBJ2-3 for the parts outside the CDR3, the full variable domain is DVKVTQSSRYLVKRTGEKVFLECVQDMDHENMFWYRQDPGLGLRLIYFSYDVKMKEKGDIPEGYSVSREKKERFSLILESASTNQTSMYLCASSLQGAGWDTQYFGPGTRLTVL.

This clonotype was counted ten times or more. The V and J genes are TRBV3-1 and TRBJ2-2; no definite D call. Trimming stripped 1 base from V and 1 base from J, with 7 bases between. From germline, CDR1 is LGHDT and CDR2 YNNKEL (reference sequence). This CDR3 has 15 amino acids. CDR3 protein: CASSQGFLNTGELFF. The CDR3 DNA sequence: TGTGCCAGCAGCCAAGGGTTCCTGAACACCGGGGAGCTGTTTTTT.

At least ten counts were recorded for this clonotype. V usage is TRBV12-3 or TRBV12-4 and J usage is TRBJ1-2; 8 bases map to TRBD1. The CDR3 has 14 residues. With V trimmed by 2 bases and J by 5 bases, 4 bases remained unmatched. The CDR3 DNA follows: TGTGCCAGCAGTTTACAGGGGGCCCAATATGGCTACACCTTC. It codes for CASSLQGAQYGYTF.

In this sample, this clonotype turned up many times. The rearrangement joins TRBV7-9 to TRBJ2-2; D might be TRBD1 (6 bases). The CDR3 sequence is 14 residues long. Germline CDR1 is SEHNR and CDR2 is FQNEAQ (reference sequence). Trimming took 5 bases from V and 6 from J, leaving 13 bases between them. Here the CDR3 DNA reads TGTGCCAGCAGCCTACAGGGTCTCTCCGGGGAGCTGTTTTTT. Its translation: CASSLQGLSGELFF.

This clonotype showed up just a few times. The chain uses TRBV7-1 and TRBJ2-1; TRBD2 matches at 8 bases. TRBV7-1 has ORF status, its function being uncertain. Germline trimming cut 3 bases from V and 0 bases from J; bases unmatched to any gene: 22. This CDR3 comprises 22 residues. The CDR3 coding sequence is TGTGCCAGCAGCTCCAGACAGGCAAGTCTAGCGGGTTCACGGGCCTCCTACAATGAGCAGTTCTTC. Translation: CASSSRQASLAGSRASYNEQFF.

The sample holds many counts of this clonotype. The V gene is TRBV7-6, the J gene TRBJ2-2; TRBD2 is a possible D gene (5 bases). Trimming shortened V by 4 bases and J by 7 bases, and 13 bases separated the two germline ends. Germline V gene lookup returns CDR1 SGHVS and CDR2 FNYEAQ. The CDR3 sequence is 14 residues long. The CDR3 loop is CASSSPGGNGELFF. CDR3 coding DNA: TGTGCCAGCAGCTCCCCCGGAGGAAACGGGGAGCTGTTTTTT. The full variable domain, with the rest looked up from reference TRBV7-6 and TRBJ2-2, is GAGVSQSPRYKVTKRGQDVALRCDPISGHVSLYWYRQALGQGPEFLTYFNYEAQQDKSGLPNDRFSAERPEGSISTLTIQRTEQRDSAMYRCASSSPGGNGELFFGEGSRLTVL.

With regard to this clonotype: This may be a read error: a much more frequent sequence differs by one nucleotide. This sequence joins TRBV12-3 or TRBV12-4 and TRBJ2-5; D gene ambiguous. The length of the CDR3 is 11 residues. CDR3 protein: CASSSKETQNF. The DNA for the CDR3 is TGTGCCAGCAGTTCAAAAGAGACCCAGAACTTC.

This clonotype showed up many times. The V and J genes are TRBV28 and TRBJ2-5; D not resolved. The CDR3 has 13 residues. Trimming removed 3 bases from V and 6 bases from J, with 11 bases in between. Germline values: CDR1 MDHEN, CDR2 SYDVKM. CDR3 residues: CASSFLPGQTQYF. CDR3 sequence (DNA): TGTGCCAGCAGTTTCCTCCCGGGCCAGACCCAGTACTTC.

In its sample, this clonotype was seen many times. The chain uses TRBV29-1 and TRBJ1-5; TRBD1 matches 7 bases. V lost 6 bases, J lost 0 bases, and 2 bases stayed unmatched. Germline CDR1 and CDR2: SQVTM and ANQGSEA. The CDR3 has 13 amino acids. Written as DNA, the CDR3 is TGCAGCGTGAGGGACAGTAGCAATCAGCCCCAGCATTTT. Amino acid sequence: CSVRDSSNQPQHF.

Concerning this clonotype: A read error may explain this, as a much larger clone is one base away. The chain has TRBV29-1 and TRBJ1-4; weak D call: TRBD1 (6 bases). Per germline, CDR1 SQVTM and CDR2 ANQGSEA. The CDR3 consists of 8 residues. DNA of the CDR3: TGCAGCACGGGAGAGGGGGGATTT. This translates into CSTGEGGF.

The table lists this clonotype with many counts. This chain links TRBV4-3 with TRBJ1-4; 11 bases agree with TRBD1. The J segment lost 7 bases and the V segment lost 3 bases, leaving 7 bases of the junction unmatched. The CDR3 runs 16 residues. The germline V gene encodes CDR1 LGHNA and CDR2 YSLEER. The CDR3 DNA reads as TGCGCCAGCAGCCAGGACCCCGGGACAGGGGGTGAAAAACTGTTTTTT. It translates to CASSQDPGTGGEKLFF.

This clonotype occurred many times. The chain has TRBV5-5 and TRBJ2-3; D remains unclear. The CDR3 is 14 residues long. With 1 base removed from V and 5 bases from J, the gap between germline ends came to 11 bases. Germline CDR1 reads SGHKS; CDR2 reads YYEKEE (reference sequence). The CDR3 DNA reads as TGTGCCAGCAGCTTGCCCCGAAAAATAGATACGCAGTATTTT. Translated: CASSLPRKIDTQYF.

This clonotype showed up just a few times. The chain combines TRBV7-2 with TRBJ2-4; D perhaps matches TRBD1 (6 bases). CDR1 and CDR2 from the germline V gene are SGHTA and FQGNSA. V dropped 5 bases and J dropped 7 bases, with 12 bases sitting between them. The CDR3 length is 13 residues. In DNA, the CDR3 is TGTGCCAGCAGCCCACAGGGTTCCAACATTCAGTACTTC. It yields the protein CASSPQGSNIQYF.

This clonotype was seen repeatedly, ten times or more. The CDR3 DNA reads as TGTGCCAGCAGTTACAGGAGCGGGGGGCCTAGGGATGAGCAGTTCTTC. The encoded protein is CASSYRSGGPRDEQFF. The chain carries TRBV6-5 and TRBJ2-1, with 9 bases identical to TRBD2. V was clipped by 2 bases and J by 8 bases; unmatched bases: 10. CDR1 is MNHEY, CDR2 SVGAGI, per germline. The CDR3 loop spans 16 amino acids.

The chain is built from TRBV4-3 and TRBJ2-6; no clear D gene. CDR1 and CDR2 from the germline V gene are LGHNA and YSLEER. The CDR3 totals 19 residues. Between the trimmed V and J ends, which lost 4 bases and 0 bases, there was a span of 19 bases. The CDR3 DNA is TGCGCCAGCAGCCTAGCCTGGGCGATCCCGAGCTCTGGGGCCAACGTCCTGACTTTC. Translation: CASSLAWAIPSSGANVLTF.

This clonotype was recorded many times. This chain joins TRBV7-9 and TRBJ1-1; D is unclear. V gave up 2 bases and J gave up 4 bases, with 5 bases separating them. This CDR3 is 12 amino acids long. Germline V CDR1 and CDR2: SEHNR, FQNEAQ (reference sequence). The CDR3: CASSLLSTEAFF. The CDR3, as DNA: TGTGCCAGCAGCTTACTTAGCACTGAAGCTTTCTTT.

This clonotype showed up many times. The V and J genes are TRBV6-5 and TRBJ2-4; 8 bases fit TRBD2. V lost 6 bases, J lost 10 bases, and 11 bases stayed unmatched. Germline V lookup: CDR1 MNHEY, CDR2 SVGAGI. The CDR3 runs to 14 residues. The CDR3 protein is CASSPTGTRGIQYF. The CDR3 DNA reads TGTGCCAGCAGCCCCACTGGGACTAGGGGGATTCAGTACTTC.

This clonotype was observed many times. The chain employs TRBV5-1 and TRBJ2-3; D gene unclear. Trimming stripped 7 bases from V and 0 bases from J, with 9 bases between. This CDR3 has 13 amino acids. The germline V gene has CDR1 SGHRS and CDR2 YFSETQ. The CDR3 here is CASAKGSTDTQYF. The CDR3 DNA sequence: TGCGCCAGCGCGAAAGGAAGCACAGATACGCAGTATTTT. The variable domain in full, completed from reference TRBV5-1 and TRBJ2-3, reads KAGVTQTPRYLIKTRGQQVTLSCSPISGHRSVSWYQQTPGQGLQFLFEYFSETQRNKGNFPGRFSGRQFSNSRSEMNVSTLELGDSALYLCASAKGSTDTQYFGPGTRLTVL.

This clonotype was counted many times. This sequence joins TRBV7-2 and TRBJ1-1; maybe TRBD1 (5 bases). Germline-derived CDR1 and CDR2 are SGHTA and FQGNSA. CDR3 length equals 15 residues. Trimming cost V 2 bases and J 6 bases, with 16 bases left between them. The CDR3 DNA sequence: TGTGCCAGCAGCTTAAGGTCGGCCGGGGCCCCTGAAGCTTTCTTT. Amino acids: CASSLRSAGAPEAFF.

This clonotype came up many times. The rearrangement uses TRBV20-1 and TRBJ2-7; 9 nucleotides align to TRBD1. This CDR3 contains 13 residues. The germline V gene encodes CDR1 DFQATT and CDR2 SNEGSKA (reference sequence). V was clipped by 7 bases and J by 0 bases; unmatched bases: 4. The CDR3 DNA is TGCAGTGTTCCGGGACAGGGCTCCTACGAGCAGTACGTC. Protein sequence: CSVPGQGSYEQYV.

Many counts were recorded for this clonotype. The CDR3 here is CASSPTGAAKDSPLHF. CDR3 bases: TGTGCCAGCAGTCCGACAGGGGCGGCGAAGGATTCACCCCTCCACTTT. The rearrangement links TRBV6-5 to TRBJ1-6, with TRBD1 matching 8 bases. The CDR3 contains 16 residues. Germline loops: CDR1 MNHEY, CDR2 SVGAGI. V lost 5 bases to trimming and J lost 8 bases; unmatched junction nucleotides: 11.

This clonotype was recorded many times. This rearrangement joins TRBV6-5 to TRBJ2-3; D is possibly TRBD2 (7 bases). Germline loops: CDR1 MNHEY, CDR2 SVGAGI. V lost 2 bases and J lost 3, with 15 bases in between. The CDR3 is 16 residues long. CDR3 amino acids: CASSYVRGGTTDTQYF. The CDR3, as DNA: TGTGCCAGCAGTTACGTGAGGGGGGGTACGACAGATACGCAGTATTTT.

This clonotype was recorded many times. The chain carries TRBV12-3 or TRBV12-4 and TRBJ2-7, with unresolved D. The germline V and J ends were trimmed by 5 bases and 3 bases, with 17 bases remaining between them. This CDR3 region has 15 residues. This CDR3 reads CASSPPCHTIYEQYV. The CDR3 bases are TGTGCCAGCAGTCCCCCGTGTCACACCATCTACGAGCAGTACGTC.

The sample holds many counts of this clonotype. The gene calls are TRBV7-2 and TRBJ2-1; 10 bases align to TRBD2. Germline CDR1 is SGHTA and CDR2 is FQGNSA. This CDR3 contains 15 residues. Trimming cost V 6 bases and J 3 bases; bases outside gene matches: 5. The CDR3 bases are TGTGCCAGCAGGGGATCTAGCGGGAGCTACAATGAGCAGTTCTTC. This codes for CASRGSSGSYNEQFF.

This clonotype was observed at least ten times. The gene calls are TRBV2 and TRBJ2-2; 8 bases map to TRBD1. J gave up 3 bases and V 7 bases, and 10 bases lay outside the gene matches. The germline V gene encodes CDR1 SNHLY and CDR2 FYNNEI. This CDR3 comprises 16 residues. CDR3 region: CASTGTGGGDTGELFF. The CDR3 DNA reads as TGTGCCAGCACGGGTACAGGGGGAGGAGACACCGGGGAGCTGTTTTTT.

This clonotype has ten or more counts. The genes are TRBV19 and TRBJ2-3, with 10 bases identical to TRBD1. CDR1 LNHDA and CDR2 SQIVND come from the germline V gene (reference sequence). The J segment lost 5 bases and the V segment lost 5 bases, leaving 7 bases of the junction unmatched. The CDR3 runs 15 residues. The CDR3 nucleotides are TGTGCCAGTAGTCCCTGGGACAGGGGAGAAGATACGCAGTATTTT. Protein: CASSPWDRGEDTQYF.

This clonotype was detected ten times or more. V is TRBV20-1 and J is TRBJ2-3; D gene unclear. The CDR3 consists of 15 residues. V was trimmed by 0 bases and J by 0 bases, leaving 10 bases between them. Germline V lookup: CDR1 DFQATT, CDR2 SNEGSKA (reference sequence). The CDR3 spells CSARDLSFSTDTQYF. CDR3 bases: TGCAGTGCTAGAGATCTCTCTTTTAGCACAGATACGCAGTATTTT.

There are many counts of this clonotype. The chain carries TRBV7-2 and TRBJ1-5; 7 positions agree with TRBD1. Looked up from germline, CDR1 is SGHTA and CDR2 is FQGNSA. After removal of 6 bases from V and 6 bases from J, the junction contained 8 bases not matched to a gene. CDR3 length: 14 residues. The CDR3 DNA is TGTGCCAGCAGTCATAGACAGGGAGCTCAGCCCCAGCATTTT. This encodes CASSHRQGAQPQHF.

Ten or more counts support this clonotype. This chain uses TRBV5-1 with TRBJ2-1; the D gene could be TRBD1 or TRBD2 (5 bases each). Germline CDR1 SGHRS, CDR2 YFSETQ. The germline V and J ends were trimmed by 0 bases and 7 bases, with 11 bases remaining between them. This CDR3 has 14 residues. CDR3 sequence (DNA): TGCGCCAGCAGCTTGGAGGGGCCGGGGAATGAGCAGTTCTTC. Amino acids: CASSLEGPGNEQFF.